This record concerns one T cell receptor (beta chain) sequence. Its antigen is as yet unknown. This record comes from a study of identifying expanded T cells in peripheral blood. Method: immunoSEQ multiplex PCR; TCRdb's copy keeps in-frame clones and lacks some. The table has roughly 92,000 clones, 85% to 90% seen once. Regarding the study as a whole: Differentially abundant clones: 0.95 to 1.5 between replicates, around 16 at around 2 weeks, around 19 at four.

The TCR was taken from a person between 18 and 69 years old in good health. The material sequenced was blood.

In nucleotides, the CDR3 is TGTGCCAGCAGCTTTGAGGGGGAGACCCAGTACTTC. Protein product: CASSFEGETQYF. The V and J genes are TRBV11-2 and TRBJ2-5; D possibly matches TRBD1 or TRBD2 (5 bases each). The CDR3 runs 12 residues. Trimming left V 3 bases short and J 5 bases short, with 7 bases between. Germline loops: CDR1 SGHAT, CDR2 FQNNGV.